This T cell receptor (beta chain) derives from a study of tumor-infiltrating lymphocytes in primary liver carcinoma. The overall study: Samples returned roughly 3.65 to 7.5 million productive TCRbeta reads, a yield that was similar across tissue types. Study results and caveats: Significantly larger top-250-clone fractions were found in tumors than in blood (p = 0.039).

A note on this clonotype: Antigen specificity is unknown.

Germline DNA was also extracted, and blood RNA was taken from unsorted whole blood. Patients carried chronic HBV infection without prior treatment. Germline V lookup: CDR1 SQVTM, CDR2 ANQGSEA. There are 15 residues in the CDR3. Trimming took 4 bases from V and 3 from J, leaving 19 bases between them. TCR beta cDNA was reverse-transcribed from around 0.55 ug of total RNA. The reaction used a constant-region primer and ProtoScript II reverse transcriptase. ARM-PCR, slightly modified, supplied the TCR beta libraries through three nested multiplex PCR rounds. The two initial PCR rounds, approximately 10 cycles each, used TRBV1-TRBV30 forward and C-beta reverse primers. MiXCR, run by TCRdb on the multiplex PCR reads, gives a single entry per CDR3 protein. Of 180,000 or so distinct CDR3 sequences listed, roughly 60% are singletons.

The TCR sequence derives from a middle-aged man with primary liver carcinoma and hepatitis B virus infection. Sequencing was done on a sample of peripheral blood. The chain joins TRBV29-1 to TRBJ2-7; D ambiguous. CDR3 protein: CSVGTALGWDYEQYF. CDR3 sequence (DNA): TGCAGCGTTGGTACAGCTTTAGGATGGGACTACGAGCAGTACTTC.